The 4 T cell receptor beta chains reported below all come from one sample, sequenced in a study of patients and donors after allogeneic stem cell transplantation. TCRdb reanalysed the RT-PCR reads using MiXCR and keeps one entry per CDR3 protein. The sample lists 400,000 to 500,000 distinct CDR3 sequences; 16% were seen once. Sequenced: blood, either unsorted or a sorted T cell fraction (not recorded which). The receptors were sampled from a human donor who was either an allogeneic HSCT recipient or a stem cell or donor lymphocyte infusion donor (not recorded which). It is not recorded whose cells these are; they may come from a transplant donor.

This clonotype turned up a few times. V is TRBV5-1 and J is TRBJ2-1; D is unclear. V was clipped by 0 bases and J by 1 base, with 14 bases between them. The CDR3 runs 17 residues. Germline V gene sequence: CDR1 SGHRS, CDR2 YFSETQ. For the CDR3, the DNA is TGCGCCAGCAGCTTGGGGGGATCACGGGCTTCCTACAATGAGCAGTTCTTC. It translates to CASSLGGSRASYNEQFF.

This clonotype has a count of ten or more. The chain links TRBV12-3 or TRBV12-4 to TRBJ2-2; D call uncertain. Trimming shortened V by 2 bases and J by 4 bases, and 11 bases separated the two germline ends. The CDR3 length is 15 residues. The CDR3 nucleotides are TGTGCCAGCAGTTTAAGGTGGCGTAGCACCGGGGAGCTGTTTTTT. Amino acids: CASSLRWRSTGELFF.

The sample holds a few counts of this clonotype. The CDR3 region has the DNA TGTGCCAGCAGCCTCCGGCCAGGGACCCAGTACTTC. Translating it yields CASSLRPGTQYF. The genes are TRBV7-8 and TRBJ2-5; D not certain. V shed 5 bases and J shed 7 bases, with 11 bases lying between them. Germline V gene lookup returns CDR1 SGHVS and CDR2 FQNEAQ. CDR3 size: 12 residues.

This clonotype was picked up a small number of times. CDR3 loop: CASSSMRDGRGYTF. In DNA, the CDR3 is TGTGCCAGCAGCTCAATGAGGGACGGCCGCGGCTACACCTTC. The chain combines TRBV5-5 with TRBJ1-2; TRBD1 might be the D (5 bases). The germline gives CDR1 SGHKS, CDR2 YYEKEE (reference sequence). There are 14 residues in the CDR3. The germline V and J ends were trimmed by 3 bases and 8 bases, with 17 bases remaining between them.